This entry describes one TCR beta chain. This clone has a handful of counts. What this receptor recognizes is not known. No quality values exist for individual bases; no much larger clone is one base distant. The method was the immunoSEQ multiplex PCR assay. RNA was extracted from all samples and reverse transcribed into cDNA as template for TCR sequencing. SuperScript III was used for first-strand cDNA synthesis, primed with a 2:1 mix of oligo-dT and random hexamers. A synthetic immune receptor repertoire was used to assess amplification bias, and residual bias was removed computationally. In the original analysis: Raw reads were preprocessed to remove errors, and CDR3 was defined according to IMGT conventions as the region from the conserved cysteine to phenylalanine. Clonality was computed as 1 minus the Shannon entropy, with the entropy normalized by log2 of the number of productive unique TCRs. Whether each scalp clone was CD4 or CD8 was inferred by checking scalp TCRbeta sequences against the CD4 and CD8 repertoires from sorted blood. Sourced from immuneACCESS, this table was stored by TCRdb with only in-frame sequences that have V and J called. A share of the clones is absent; for the studies checked, an unresolved V gene accounts for under half, and the remainder has no known explanation. V and J calls and clone size are as listed in that table; D and trimming were resolved from the DNA. The table for this sample lists about 270,000 clones; about 62% of them were counted only once. 0.75% to 0.95% of the sample lies in the top ten.

These data originate in a study of CD8+ T cells in alopecia areata (dated by TCRdb to about 2018). Regarding the study in general: Treated patients were enrolled in an open-label pilot trial of oral tofacitinib, 5 to 10 mg twice daily, for moderate-to-severe alopecia areata. Scalp clonality was compared across normal scalp (n=4), patchy alopecia areata scalp (n=8), and alopecia totalis/universalis scalp (n=8). Scalp tissue and sorted CD4+ and CD8+ peripheral blood T cells from patchy and totalis/universalis alopecia areata patients and from healthy controls were covered by human TCRbeta sequencing. Tofacitinib was administered for 6 to 18 months, and 6 months of follow-up off drug were then conducted to assess delayed response and recurrence. Tofacitinib-treated patients had biopsies at baseline and at 4 and 24 weeks of treatment, with a later scalp biopsy in several patients. RNA was extracted with the PAXgene miRNA kit for fixed scalp, the miRNeasy kit for PBMCs, and the RNeasy kit for mouse skin. In treated patients, disease severity was measured using the SALT score, which gives the percentage of scalp surface area affected. To study T cell clonal expansion in alopecia areata, the researchers applied high-throughput TCRbeta sequencing to both the C3H/HeJ mouse model and human patients. immunoSEQ multiplex PCR using 35 Vbeta forward primers and 13 Jbeta reverse primers was used to amplify TCRbeta CDR3 regions.

The CDR1 and CDR2 encoded by the germline V gene are SGHDT and YYEEEE. The CDR3 spans 13 residues, from the cysteine through the phenylalanine. CDR3 DNA only is kept here, 39 bases in frame from base 1. Clipping removes 10 bases from V and 5 bases from J, with 9 as the unmatched junction base count. The treatment or condition label on this specimen signifies: oral pan-JAK inhibitor, 5-10 mg twice daily. Lesional scalp punch biopsies and peripheral blood were collected from alopecia areata patients. After PBMCs were isolated by density centrifugation and stained for CD3, CD4 and CD8, a FACSAria was used to sort CD4+ and CD8+ T cells. The full study reports these points: Many expanded lesional clones persisted in scalp and blood during tofacitinib treatment, which may partly explain relapse after stopping treatment. Because the treated cohort was small and had only one nonresponder, larger studies are needed to examine links between baseline CD8+ expansion and response. Scalp TCR repertoire analysis is complicated because resident alphabeta T cells in normal human skin are also sequenced, whereas mouse skin is dominated by gammadelta T cells. Scalp clonality and the number of expanded CD8+ clones among the top 100 scalp clones were significantly decreased by tofacitinib. Compared with normal scalp, lesional scalp had higher clonality and more expanded CD8+ clones, particularly in alopecia totalis/universalis, a pattern that suggests antigenic drive. Shared TCR sequences between patients were less evident than in mice, which may be partly attributable to HLA diversity in the patient population.

The sequence came from a human donor with alopecia areata. The chain is made from TRBV5-6 and TRBJ2-5; TRBD1 agrees with 9 junctional bases. Sequencing used CD4+ T cells sorted from blood, obtained at roughly week 53, from a patient treated with tofacitinib. The CDR3 reads CAWATGGQETQYF. The sequenced DNA is TGTGCCTGGGCGACAGGGGGACAGGAGACCCAGTACTTC.